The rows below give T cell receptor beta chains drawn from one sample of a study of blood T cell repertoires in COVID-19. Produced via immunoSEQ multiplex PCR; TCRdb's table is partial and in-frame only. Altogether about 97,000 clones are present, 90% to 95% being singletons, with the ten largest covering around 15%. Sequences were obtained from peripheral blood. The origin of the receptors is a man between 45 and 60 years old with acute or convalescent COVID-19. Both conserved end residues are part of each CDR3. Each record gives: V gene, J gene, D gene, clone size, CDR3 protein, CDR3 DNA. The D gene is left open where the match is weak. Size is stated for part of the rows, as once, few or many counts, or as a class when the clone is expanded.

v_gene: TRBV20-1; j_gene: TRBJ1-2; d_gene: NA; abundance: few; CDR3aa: CSAPWPYGYTF; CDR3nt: TGCAGTGCCCCCTGGCCCTATGGCTACACCTTC
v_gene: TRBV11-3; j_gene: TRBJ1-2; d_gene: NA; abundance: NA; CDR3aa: CASGGNYGYTF; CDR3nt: TGTGCCAGCGGAGGCAACTATGGCTACACCTTC
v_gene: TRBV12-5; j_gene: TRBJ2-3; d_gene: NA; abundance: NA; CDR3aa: CASGLYGGSTDTQYF; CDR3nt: TGTGCTAGTGGTTTATACGGGGGTAGCACAGATACGCAGTATTTT
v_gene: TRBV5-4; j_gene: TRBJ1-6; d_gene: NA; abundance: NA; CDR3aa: CASSLAGDYNSPLHF; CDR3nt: TGTGCCAGCAGCTTGGCGGGGGACTATAATTCACCCCTCCACTTT
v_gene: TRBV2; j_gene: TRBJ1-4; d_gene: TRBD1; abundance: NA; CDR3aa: CASVGQGDEKLFF; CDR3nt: TGTGCCAGCGTAGGACAGGGGGATGAAAAACTGTTTTTT
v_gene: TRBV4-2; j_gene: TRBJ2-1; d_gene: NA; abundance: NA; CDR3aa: CASSQGGSNGYEQFF; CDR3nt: TGTGCCAGCAGCCAAGGGGGCTCGAATGGGTATGAGCAGTTCTTC
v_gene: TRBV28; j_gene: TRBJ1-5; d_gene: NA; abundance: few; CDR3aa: CASTGVLQHF; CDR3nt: TGTGCCAGCACAGGGGTTCTTCAGCATTTT
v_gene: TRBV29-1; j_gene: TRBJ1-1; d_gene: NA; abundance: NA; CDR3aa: CSVATGRWTEAFF; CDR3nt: TGCAGCGTAGCTACAGGGAGATGGACTGAAGCTTTCTTT
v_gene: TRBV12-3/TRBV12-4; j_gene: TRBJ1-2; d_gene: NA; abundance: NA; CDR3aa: CASTNSYGYTF; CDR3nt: TGTGCCAGCACAAATAGTTATGGCTACACCTTC
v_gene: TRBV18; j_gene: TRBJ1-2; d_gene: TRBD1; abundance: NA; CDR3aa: CASSPLPDRVNYGYTF; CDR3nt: TGTGCCAGCTCACCACTGCCCGACAGGGTTAACTATGGCTACACCTTC
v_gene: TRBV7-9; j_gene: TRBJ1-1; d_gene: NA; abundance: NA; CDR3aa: CASSPPDTVTEAFF; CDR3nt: TGTGCCAGCAGCCCACCGGACACGGTCACTGAAGCTTTCTTT
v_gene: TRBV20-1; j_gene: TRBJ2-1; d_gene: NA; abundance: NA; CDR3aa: CSASRLHPNNEQFF; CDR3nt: TGCAGTGCTAGTAGACTTCACCCAAACAATGAGCAGTTCTTC
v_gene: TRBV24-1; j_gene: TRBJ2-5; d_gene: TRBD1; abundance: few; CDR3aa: CATSEPGTGRQETQYF; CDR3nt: TGTGCCACCAGTGAACCCGGGACAGGGAGACAAGAGACCCAGTACTTC
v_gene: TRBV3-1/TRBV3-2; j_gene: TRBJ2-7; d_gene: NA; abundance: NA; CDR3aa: CASSPLGGSSYEQYF; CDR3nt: TGTGCCAGCAGCCCCTTGGGGGGTAGCTCCTACGAGCAGTACTTC
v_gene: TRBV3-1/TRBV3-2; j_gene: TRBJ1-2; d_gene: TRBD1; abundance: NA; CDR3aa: CASSQGTGSIYGYTF; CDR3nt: TGTGCCAGCAGCCAAGGGACAGGGTCTATCTATGGCTACACCTTC
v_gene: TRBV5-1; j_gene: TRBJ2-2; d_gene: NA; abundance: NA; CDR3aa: CASSLAQPGSGELFF; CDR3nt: TGCGCCAGCAGCTTAGCCCAACCAGGCAGCGGGGAGCTGTTTTTT
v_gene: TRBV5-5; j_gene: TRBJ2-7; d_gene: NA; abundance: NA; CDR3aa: CASSLDIYEQYF; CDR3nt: TGTGCCAGCAGCTTGGATATCTACGAGCAGTACTTC
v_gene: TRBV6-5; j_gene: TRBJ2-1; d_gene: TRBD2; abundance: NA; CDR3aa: CASSYRSGAPHEQFF; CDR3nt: TGTGCCAGCAGTTATCGGAGCGGGGCGCCCCATGAGCAGTTCTTC
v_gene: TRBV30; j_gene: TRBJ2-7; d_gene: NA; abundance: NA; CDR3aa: CAWTPDAPSYEQYF; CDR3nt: TGTGCCTGGACCCCAGACGCACCTAGTTACGAGCAGTACTTC
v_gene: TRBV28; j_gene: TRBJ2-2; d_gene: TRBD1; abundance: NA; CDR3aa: CASRATGATGELFF; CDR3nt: TGTGCCAGCAGGGCGACAGGGGCCACCGGGGAGCTGTTTTTT
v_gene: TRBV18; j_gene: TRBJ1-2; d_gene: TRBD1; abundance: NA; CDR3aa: CASSPTGGSNYGYTF; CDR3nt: TGTGCCAGCTCACCGACAGGGGGCTCTAACTATGGCTACACCTTC
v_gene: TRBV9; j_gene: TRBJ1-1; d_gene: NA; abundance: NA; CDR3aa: CASSVGQGGTEAFF; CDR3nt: TGTGCCAGCAGCGTAGGTCAGGGAGGAACCGAAGCTTTCTTT
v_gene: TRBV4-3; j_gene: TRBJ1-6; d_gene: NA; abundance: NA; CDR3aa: CASSQDIVTLGGYNSPLHF; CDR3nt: TGCGCCAGCAGCCAAGATATTGTGACTCTGGGGGGTTACAATTCACCCCTCCACTTT
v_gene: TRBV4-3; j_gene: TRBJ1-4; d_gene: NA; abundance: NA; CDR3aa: CASSQVRGLEKLFF; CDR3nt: TGCGCCAGCAGCCAAGTTAGGGGACTTGAAAAACTGTTTTTT
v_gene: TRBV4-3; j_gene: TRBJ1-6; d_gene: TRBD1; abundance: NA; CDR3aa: CASSQDRVGAGGFNSPLHF; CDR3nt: TGCGCCAGCAGCCAAGATAGGGTCGGCGCAGGGGGTTTTAATTCACCCCTCCACTTT
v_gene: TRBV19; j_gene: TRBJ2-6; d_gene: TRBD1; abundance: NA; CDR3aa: CASSIQGARGSGANVLTF; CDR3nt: TGTGCCAGTAGTATTCAGGGGGCGCGGGGTTCCGGGGCCAACGTCCTGACTTTC
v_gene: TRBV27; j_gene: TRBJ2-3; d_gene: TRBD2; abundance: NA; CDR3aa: CASSLSGTSGSGDTQYF; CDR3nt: TGTGCCAGCAGTCTTTCGGGGACTAGCGGATCGGGAGATACGCAGTATTTT
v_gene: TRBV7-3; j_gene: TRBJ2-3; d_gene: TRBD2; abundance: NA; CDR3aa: CASSRGGPTDTQYF; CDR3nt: TGTGCCAGCAGCCGCGGGGGGCCCACAGATACGCAGTATTTT
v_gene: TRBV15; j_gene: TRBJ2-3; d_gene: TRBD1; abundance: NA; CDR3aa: CATSRDRAGGAGTDTQYF; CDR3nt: TGTGCCACCAGCAGAGATCGAGCAGGGGGCGCGGGCACAGATACGCAGTATTTT
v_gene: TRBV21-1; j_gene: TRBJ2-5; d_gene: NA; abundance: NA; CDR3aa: CASSKIGGGMWETQYF; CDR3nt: TGTGCCAGCAGCAAGATCGGAGGAGGGATGTGGGAGACCCAGTACTTC
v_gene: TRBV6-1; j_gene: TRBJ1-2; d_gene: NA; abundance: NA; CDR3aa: CASSELTGSYGYTF; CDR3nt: TGTGCCAGCAGTGAATTGACAGGCAGCTATGGCTACACCTTC
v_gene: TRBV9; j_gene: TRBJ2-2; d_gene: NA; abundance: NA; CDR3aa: CASSVPGTASNTGELFF; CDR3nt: TGTGCCAGCAGCGTACCCGGGACTGCCTCGAACACCGGGGAGCTGTTTTTT
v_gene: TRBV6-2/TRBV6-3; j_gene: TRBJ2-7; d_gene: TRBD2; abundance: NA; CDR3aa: CASSYSIVGAGGLSYEQYF; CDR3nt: TGTGCCAGCAGTTACTCGATCGTAGGAGCGGGGGGCCTCTCCTACGAGCAGTACTTC
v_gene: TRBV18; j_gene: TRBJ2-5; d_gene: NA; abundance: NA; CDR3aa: CASSPEYQETQYF; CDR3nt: TGTGCCAGCTCACCGGAGTACCAAGAGACCCAGTACTTC
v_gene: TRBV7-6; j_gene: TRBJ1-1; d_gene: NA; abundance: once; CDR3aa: CASSGDNNRGNTEAFF; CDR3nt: TGTGCCAGCAGCGGCGATAACAATAGGGGAAACACTGAAGCTTTCTTT
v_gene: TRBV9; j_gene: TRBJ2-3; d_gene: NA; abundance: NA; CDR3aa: CASTMIGVSTDTQYF; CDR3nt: TGTGCCAGCACCATGATAGGAGTGAGCACAGATACGCAGTATTTT
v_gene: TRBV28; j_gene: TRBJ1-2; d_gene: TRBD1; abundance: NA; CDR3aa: CASRTGQGAGYGYTF; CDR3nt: TGTGCCAGCAGAACGGGACAGGGGGCTGGCTATGGCTACACCTTC
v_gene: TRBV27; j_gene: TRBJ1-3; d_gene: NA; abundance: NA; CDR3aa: CASSPRGAGGNTIYF; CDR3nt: TGTGCCAGCAGTCCCAGGGGAGCGGGGGGAAACACCATATATTTT